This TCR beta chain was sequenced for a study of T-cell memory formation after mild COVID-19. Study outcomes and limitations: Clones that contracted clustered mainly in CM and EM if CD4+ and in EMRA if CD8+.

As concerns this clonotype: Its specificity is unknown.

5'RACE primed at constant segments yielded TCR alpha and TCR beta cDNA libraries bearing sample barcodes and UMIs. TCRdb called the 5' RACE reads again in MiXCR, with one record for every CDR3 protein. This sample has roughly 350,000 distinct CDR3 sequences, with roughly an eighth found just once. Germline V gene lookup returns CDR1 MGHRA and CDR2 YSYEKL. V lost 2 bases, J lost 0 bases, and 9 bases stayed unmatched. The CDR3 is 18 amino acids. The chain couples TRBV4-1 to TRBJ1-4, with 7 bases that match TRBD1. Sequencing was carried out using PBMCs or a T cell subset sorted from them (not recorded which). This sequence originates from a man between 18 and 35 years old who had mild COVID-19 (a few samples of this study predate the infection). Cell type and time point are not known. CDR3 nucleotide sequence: TGCGCCAGCAGCCAACCGACAGGGAATAAGGCAACTAATGAAAAACTGTTTTTT. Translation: CASSQPTGNKATNEKLFF.